The next 3 T cell receptor beta chains were all read from a single sample in a study of OX40 agonist ivuxolimab in advanced cancers. TCRdb's table, derived via immunoSEQ multiplex PCR, lists solely in-frame clones and lacks some. The data contain 70,000 to 95,000 clones, under 90% of them seen just once; the ten biggest clones take up approximately 6.3%. The material sequenced was CD4+ or CD8+ T cells sorted from blood, taken in a trial of the OX40 agonist ivuxolimab. These receptor sequences come from an adult with an advanced solid tumor such as melanoma, head and neck, liver or kidney cancer.

This clone was found once. V is TRBV4-1 and J is TRBJ1-6; D call uncertain. The ends were cut back, 3 bases at V and 0 bases at J, with 6 bases in the middle. This CDR3 contains 15 residues. In germline, CDR1 is MGHRA, CDR2 YSYEKL. CDR3 sequence reads: CASSHQSSYNSPLHF. The CDR3 DNA follows: TGCGCCAGCAGCCATCAGAGCTCCTATAATTCACCCCTCCACTTT.

V usage is TRBV18 and J usage is TRBJ2-7; TRBD1 or TRBD2 may be the D gene (6 bases each). Looked up from germline, CDR1 is KGHSH and CDR2 is LQKENI. V was trimmed by 3 bases and J by 4 bases, leaving 13 bases between them. The CDR3 totals 14 residues. The CDR3 is CASSPGAAGYEQYV. CDR3 DNA: TGTGCCAGCTCACCGGGGGCTGCGGGGTACGAGCAGTACGTC.

The sample holds one count of this clone. J is TRBJ1-5 and V is TRBV28; D ambiguous. The germline V and J ends were trimmed by 8 bases and 2 bases, with 13 bases remaining between them. Germline V gives CDR1 MDHEN, CDR2 SYDVKM. The length of the CDR3 is 14 residues. The DNA for the CDR3 is TGTGCCAGCGTCCGGGGAGGTGGCAATCAGCCCCAGCATTTT. Translation gives CASVRGGGNQPQHF.